These 15 T cell receptor beta chains came from one sample sequenced in a study of early T cells in non-severe SARS-CoV-2 infection. TCRdb called the 5' RACE reads again in MiXCR, with one record for every CDR3 protein. This table holds about 67,000 distinct CDR3 sequences, roughly 10% found once. Input material: whole blood. These receptors originate from an adult who was a healthcare worker with PCR-confirmed SARS-CoV-2 infection or an uninfected control (not recorded which).

This clonotype was seen many times. The chain joins TRBV12-3 or TRBV12-4 to TRBJ2-1, with TRBD2 as a possible D gene (5 bases). With 7 bases removed from V and 7 bases from J, the gap between germline ends came to 20 bases. This CDR3 spans 15 amino acids. CDR3 DNA: TGTGCCAGCACCTTAAAGGACTCTCCTCCGAATGAGCAGTTCTTC. This gives the protein CASTLKDSPPNEQFF.

The chain has TRBV7-9 and TRBJ1-3; D remains ambiguous. The V and J ends lost 2 bases and 0 bases respectively, with 5 bases between them. The germline V gene encodes CDR1 SEHNR and CDR2 FQNEAQ (reference sequence). The length of the CDR3 is 14 residues. The CDR3 sequence: CASSLSISGNTIYF. DNA for the CDR3: TGTGCCAGCAGCTTAAGTATCTCTGGAAACACCATATATTTT.

This clonotype was picked up many times. This chain connects TRBV19 to TRBJ2-5; D gene uncertain. The CDR3 sequence is 12 residues long. Germline V CDR1 and CDR2: LNHDA, SQIVND (reference sequence). Trimming removed 10 bases at V and 3 bases at J, with 12 bases between. CDR3 amino acids: CATAKGEETQYF. The CDR3 DNA is TGTGCCACTGCCAAGGGTGAAGAGACCCAGTACTTC.

For this clonotype: A read error may produce the germline difference seen at one junction end. V is TRBV7-8 and J is TRBJ2-5; 10 nucleotides agree with TRBD2. The CDR3 totals 16 residues. Germline assignment: CDR1 SGHVS and CDR2 FQNEAQ. The CDR3 region is CTSSLGLAGAWETQYF. The CDR3, as DNA: TGTACCAGCAGCTTAGGGCTAGCGGGAGCGTGGGAGACCCAGTACTTC.

This clonotype was seen only a few times. V is TRBV20-1 and J is TRBJ2-1; 7 nucleotides agree with TRBD1. The V segment lost 0 bases and the J segment 7 bases; nucleotides outside the gene matches: 12. The germline V gene has CDR1 DFQATT and CDR2 SNEGSKA (reference sequence). This CDR3 region has 16 residues. CDR3 sequence: CSARDYVTGKRNEQFF. The CDR3 nucleotides read TGCAGTGCTAGAGATTATGTGACAGGGAAAAGAAATGAGCAGTTCTTC.

This clonotype was observed at least ten times. The chain recombines TRBV3-1 with TRBJ1-1; no firm D call. The CDR3 sequence is 15 residues long. Trimming took 4 bases from V and 1 from J, leaving 13 bases between them. Germline lookup yields CDR1 LGHDT and CDR2 YNNKEL (reference sequence). The DNA for the CDR3 is TGTGCCAGCAGCCTATATCAGGACGGGAACACTGAAGCTTTCTTT. Residues: CASSLYQDGNTEAFF.

This chain links TRBV12-5 with TRBJ2-3; D is undetermined. V was cut by 0 bases and J by 2 bases, with 0 bases left in between. The CDR3 runs to 12 residues. Germline-derived CDR1 and CDR2 are LGHNT and FRNRAP. CDR3 bases: TGTGCTAGTGGTTTGGTCACAGATACGCAGTATTTT. Its protein product is CASGLVTDTQYF.

This clonotype came up many times. The chain combines TRBV7-3 with TRBJ1-1; D gene unclear. The CDR3 extends over 15 amino acids. The germline V gene encodes CDR1 SGHTA and CDR2 FQGTGA. Trimming removed 0 bases at V and 1 base at J, with 9 bases between. The CDR3 DNA follows: TGTGCCAGCAGCTTAACGGGCAGTGGGAACACTGAAGCTTTCTTT. Translated: CASSLTGSGNTEAFF. Full variable domain (missing parts from reference TRBV7-3 and TRBJ1-1): GAGVSQTPSNKVTEKGKYVELRCDPISGHTALYWYRQSLGQGPEFLIYFQGTGAADDSGLPNDRFFAVRPEGSVSTLKIQRTERGDSAVYLCASSLTGSGNTEAFFGQGTRLTVV.

This clonotype was seen repeatedly, ten times or more. CDR3 in DNA: TGTGCCAGCAGCCAAGTCGGAGATACGCAGTATTTT. Its translation is CASSQVGDTQYF. V gene TRBV3-1 combines with J gene TRBJ2-3; D gene uncertain. Germline V gives CDR1 LGHDT, CDR2 YNNKEL (reference sequence). The V end was cut by 1 base, the J end by 5 bases, with 4 bases between. The CDR3 runs to 12 residues.

The gene calls are TRBV9 and TRBJ2-7, with TRBD2 identical over 9 bases. The germline V gene encodes CDR1 SGDLS and CDR2 YYNGEE. J gave up 5 bases and V 0 bases, and 6 bases lay outside the gene matches. The CDR3 spans 15 residues. The CDR3 loop is CASSVAAGGTHEQYF. The CDR3, as DNA: TGTGCCAGCAGCGTAGCAGCGGGGGGTACCCACGAGCAGTACTTC.

Many counts were recorded for this clonotype. CDR3 nucleotides: TGCGCCAGCAGCTTTGGGCGGAATGAGCAGTTCTTC. Its translation is CASSFGRNEQFF. The rearrangement uses TRBV5-1 and TRBJ2-1, with D uncertain. V shed 2 bases and J shed 7 bases, with 7 bases lying between them. Germline V gives CDR1 SGHRS, CDR2 YFSETQ. This CDR3 region has 12 residues.

V is TRBV11-3 and J is TRBJ2-5; 11 bases map to TRBD2. Trimming removed 5 bases from V and 4 bases from J; junction bases left unmatched: 15. The CDR3 covers 18 residues. In germline, CDR1 is SGHNT, CDR2 YENEEA. The DNA for the CDR3 is TGTGCCAGCAGCCAGGGGCTAGCGGGAGGACCCGGGATAGAGACCCAGTACTTC. Translated, it gives CASSQGLAGGPGIETQYF.

This clonotype was seen at least ten times. The CDR3 coding sequence is TGTGCCAGCTCACCATCCGGGACAAGGGGATCACCCCTCCACTTT. Its translation: CASSPSGTRGSPLHF. V and J are TRBV18 and TRBJ1-6; maybe TRBD1 (6 bases). V was pared by 2 bases and J by 10 bases, with 15 bases between. The CDR3 loop spans 15 amino acids. Germline-derived CDR1 and CDR2 are KGHSH and LQKENI.

This clonotype was detected many times. The V gene is TRBV7-9, the J gene TRBJ2-5; TRBD2 matches 9 bases. This CDR3 has 15 amino acids. The V gene end was trimmed by 0 bases and the J gene end by 2 bases; junction bases not matched to a gene: 1. Germline-derived CDR1 and CDR2 are SEHNR and FQNEAQ (reference sequence). In DNA form, the CDR3 reads TGTGCCAGCAGCTTAGCAGCGGGGGGTCAAGAGACCCAGTACTTC. This codes for CASSLAAGGQETQYF.

This clonotype was detected many times. J is TRBJ2-2 and V is TRBV10-3; 11 bases map to TRBD1. V lost 2 bases, J lost 6 bases, and 11 bases stayed unmatched. CDR1 and CDR2 (germline): ENHRY, SYGVKD. The CDR3 runs to 18 residues. The CDR3 DNA is TGTGCCATCAGTGAGACCTCTGGACAGGGGGCAGTGGCCGGGGAGCTGTTTTTT. Protein product: CAISETSGQGAVAGELFF.